This T cell receptor beta chain emerged from a study of blood T cell repertoires in COVID-19. This clone occurred a few times. Generated by immunoSEQ multiplex PCR, the TCRdb table keeps only in-frame clones and is missing some. Altogether under 110,000 clones are present, 71% being singletons, with the ten largest covering 0.9%. Between the trimmed V and J ends, which lost 0 bases and 0 bases, there was a span of 9 bases. The CDR3 contains 16 residues. Germline assignment: CDR1 MNHEY and CDR2 SVGAGI. This clonotype was obtained from a human donor with acute or convalescent COVID-19. The donor label of this sample is uncertain. Sequencing input: peripheral blood. The V and J genes are TRBV6-5 and TRBJ1-3; D remains unclear. CDR3 residues: CASSYSAQSSGNTIYF. The CDR3 DNA follows: TGTGCCAGCAGTTACTCGGCACAGAGCTCTGGAAACACCATATATTTT.